This T cell receptor beta chain was identified during a study of blood T cell repertoires in COVID-19. Study in general: Nucleic acid was either cDNA or gDNA, and it came from T cells, B-cell-depleted T cells, or PBMCs.

Looked up from germline, CDR1 is LGHDT and CDR2 is YNNKEL (reference sequence). The V segment lost 2 bases and the J segment 0 bases; nucleotides outside the gene matches: 1. CDR3 length: 15 amino acids. Clinical history as reported by participants underpinned cohort assignment. A case of COVID-19 had been met by exposed participants within 2 weeks before study entry. Under the authors' procedure: Estimation of nucleated cell counts relied on the amplification of reference gene primers. Sequencing was performed with immunoSEQ multiplex PCR; in TCRdb, only in-frame clones are kept and a portion is missing. V and J calls and clone size are as listed in that table; D and trimming were resolved from the DNA. The sample holds 250,000 or so clones; 80% to 90% are singletons and the top ten take 5% to 7.5%.

This sequence was found in a woman in her 50s who had been exposed to COVID-19. The sample taken for sequencing was PBMCs or T cells enriched from blood (not recorded which). The V call is TRBV3-1 (or the pseudogene TRBV3-2), the J call TRBJ2-7; the match to TRBD2 covers 10 bases. The CDR3 reads CASSQTSGASYEQYF. The CDR3 DNA sequence: TGTGCCAGCAGCCAAACTAGCGGGGCCTCCTACGAGCAGTACTTC.